Detailed here is one TCR beta chain. Its target is not known. The sample is drawn from a study of OX40 agonist ivuxolimab in advanced cancers. Whole-study findings and limits: Clonal expansion by week 6 occurred in CD4+ and CD8+ blood T cells (at 0.1 to 3.0 mg/kg).

The V gene lost 3 bases and the J gene lost 3 bases, with 9 bases spanning the gap. From germline, CDR1 is SGHDN and CDR2 FVKESK. There are 13 residues in the CDR3. Sequencing used immunoSEQ multiplex PCR; TCRdb keeps in-frame clones, though not all of them. The sample records some 60,000 clones, around 87% being singletons. The J gene is TRBJ2-7, the V gene TRBV14; D gene ambiguous. The sample consisted of CD4+ or CD8+ T cells sorted from blood, taken in a trial of the OX40 agonist ivuxolimab. The sequence was obtained from an adult with an advanced solid tumor such as melanoma, head and neck, liver or kidney cancer. The CDR3 loop is CASSQFGSYEQYF. In nucleotides, the CDR3 is TGTGCCAGCAGCCAGTTCGGCAGCTACGAGCAGTACTTC.